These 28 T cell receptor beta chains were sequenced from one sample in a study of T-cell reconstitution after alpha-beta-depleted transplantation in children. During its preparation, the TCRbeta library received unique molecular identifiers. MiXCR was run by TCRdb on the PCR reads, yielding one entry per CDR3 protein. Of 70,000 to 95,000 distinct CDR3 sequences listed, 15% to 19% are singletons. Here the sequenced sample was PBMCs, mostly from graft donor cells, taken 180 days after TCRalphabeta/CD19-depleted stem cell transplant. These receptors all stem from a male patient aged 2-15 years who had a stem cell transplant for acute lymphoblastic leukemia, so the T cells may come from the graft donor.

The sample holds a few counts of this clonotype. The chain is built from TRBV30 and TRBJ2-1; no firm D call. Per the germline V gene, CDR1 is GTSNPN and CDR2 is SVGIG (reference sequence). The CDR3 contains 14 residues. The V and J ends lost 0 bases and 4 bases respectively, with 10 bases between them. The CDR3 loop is CAWSVGIPYNEQFF. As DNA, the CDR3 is TGTGCCTGGAGTGTAGGGATTCCTTACAATGAGCAGTTCTTC.

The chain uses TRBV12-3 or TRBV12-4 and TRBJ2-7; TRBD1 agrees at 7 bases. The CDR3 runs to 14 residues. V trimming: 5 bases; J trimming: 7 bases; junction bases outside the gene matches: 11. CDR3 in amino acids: CASSPGQALREQYF. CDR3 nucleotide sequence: TGTGCCAGCAGTCCCGGACAGGCCCTTAGGGAGCAGTACTTC.

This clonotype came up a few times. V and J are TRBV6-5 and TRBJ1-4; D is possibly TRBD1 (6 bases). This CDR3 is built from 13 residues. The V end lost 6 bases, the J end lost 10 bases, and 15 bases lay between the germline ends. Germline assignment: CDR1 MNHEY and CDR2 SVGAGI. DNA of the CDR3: TGTGCCAGCAGATACGGGGGGGCAGGAAAACTGTTTTTT. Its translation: CASRYGGAGKLFF.

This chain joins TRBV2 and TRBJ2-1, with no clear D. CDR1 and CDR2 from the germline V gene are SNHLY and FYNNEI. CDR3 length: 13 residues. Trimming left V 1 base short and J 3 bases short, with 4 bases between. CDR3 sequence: CASSEDGYNEQFF. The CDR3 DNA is TGTGCCAGCAGTGAAGACGGCTACAATGAGCAGTTCTTC.

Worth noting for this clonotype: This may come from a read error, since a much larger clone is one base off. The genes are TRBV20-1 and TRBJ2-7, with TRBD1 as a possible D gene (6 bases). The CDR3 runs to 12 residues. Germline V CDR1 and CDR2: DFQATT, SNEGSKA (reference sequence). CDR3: CSARDTGHEQSF. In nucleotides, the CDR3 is TGCAGTGCTAGAGACACAGGGCACGAGCAGTCCTTC.

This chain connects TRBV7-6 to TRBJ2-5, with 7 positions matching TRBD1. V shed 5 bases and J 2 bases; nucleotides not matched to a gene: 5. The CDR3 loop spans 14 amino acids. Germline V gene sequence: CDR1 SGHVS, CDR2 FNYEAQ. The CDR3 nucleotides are TGTGCCAGCAGCCCGGGACAGCTACAAGAGACCCAGTACTTC. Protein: CASSPGQLQETQYF. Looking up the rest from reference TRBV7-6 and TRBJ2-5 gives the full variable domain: GAGVSQSPRYKVTKRGQDVALRCDPISGHVSLYWYRQALGQGPEFLTYFNYEAQQDKSGLPNDRFSAERPEGSISTLTIQRTEQRDSAMYRCASSPGQLQETQYFGPGTRLLVL.

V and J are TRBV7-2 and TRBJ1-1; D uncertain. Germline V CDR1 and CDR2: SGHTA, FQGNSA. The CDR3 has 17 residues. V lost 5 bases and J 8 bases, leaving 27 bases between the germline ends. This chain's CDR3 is CASSQTARGRVGAEAFF. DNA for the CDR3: TGTGCCAGCAGCCAAACCGCTCGGGGAAGGGTGGGTGCGGAAGCTTTCTTT.

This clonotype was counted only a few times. The CDR3 spells CASSLGQNSYEQYF. For the CDR3, the DNA is TGCGCCAGCAGCTTGGGCCAGAACTCCTACGAGCAGTACTTC. The rearrangement joins TRBV5-1 to TRBJ2-7; D is ambiguous. V shed 0 bases and J shed 0 bases, with 7 bases lying between them. This CDR3 comprises 14 residues. Germline loops: CDR1 SGHRS, CDR2 YFSETQ.

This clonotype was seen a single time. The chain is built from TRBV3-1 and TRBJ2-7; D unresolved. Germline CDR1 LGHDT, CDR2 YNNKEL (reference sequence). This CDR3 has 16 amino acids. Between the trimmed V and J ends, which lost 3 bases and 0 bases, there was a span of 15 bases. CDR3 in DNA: TGTGCCAGCAGCCAGGGCAGCTCCAGCCGCTCCTACGAGCAGTACTTC. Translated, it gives CASSQGSSSRSYEQYF.

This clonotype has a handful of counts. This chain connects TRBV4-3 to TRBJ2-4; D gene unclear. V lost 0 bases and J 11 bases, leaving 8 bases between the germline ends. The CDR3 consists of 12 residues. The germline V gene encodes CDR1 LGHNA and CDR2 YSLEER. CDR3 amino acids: CASSQDGDVQYF. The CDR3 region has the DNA TGCGCCAGCAGCCAAGACGGCGACGTTCAGTACTTC.

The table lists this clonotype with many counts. The CDR3 sequence is CSATPRTYEQYF. DNA for the CDR3: TGCAGTGCTACCCCCAGGACCTACGAGCAGTACTTC. V is TRBV20-1 and J is TRBJ2-7, with D hard to call. Germline V gene data show CDR1 as DFQATT and CDR2 as SNEGSKA (reference sequence). This CDR3 has 12 residues. The V end lost 4 bases, the J end lost 2 bases, and 9 bases lay between the germline ends.

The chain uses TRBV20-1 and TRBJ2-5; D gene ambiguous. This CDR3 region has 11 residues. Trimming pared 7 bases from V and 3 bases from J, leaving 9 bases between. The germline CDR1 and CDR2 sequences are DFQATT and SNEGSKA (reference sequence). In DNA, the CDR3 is TGCAGTGATACGGATAAAGAGACCCAGTACTTC. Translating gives CSDTDKETQYF.

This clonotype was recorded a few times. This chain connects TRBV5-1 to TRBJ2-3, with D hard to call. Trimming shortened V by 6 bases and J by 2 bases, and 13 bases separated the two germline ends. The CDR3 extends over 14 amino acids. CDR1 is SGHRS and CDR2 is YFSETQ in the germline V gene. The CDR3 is CASTEGQFTDTQYF. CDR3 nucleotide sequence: TGCGCCAGCACCGAAGGGCAGTTCACAGATACGCAGTATTTT.

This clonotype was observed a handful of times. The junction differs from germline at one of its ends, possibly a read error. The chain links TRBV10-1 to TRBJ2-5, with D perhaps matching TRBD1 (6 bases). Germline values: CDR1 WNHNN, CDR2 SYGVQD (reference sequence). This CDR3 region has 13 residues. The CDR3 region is CASGDGQQETQYF. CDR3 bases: TGCGCCAGCGGTGACGGACAGCAAGAGACCCAGTACTTC.

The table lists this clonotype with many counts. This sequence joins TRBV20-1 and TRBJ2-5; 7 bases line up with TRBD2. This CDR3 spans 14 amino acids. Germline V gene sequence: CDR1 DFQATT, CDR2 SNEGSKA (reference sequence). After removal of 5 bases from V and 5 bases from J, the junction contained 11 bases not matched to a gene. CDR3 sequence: CSAQDPGGGETQYF. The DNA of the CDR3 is TGCAGTGCTCAGGACCCCGGGGGAGGGGAGACCCAGTACTTC.

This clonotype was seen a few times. The CDR3 loop is CASSLPGEETQYF. The CDR3 DNA reads TGTGCCAGCAGCTTACCAGGGGAGGAGACCCAGTACTTC. The rearrangement joins TRBV7-9 to TRBJ2-5, with TRBD1 as a possible D gene (6 bases). The germline V and J ends were trimmed by 2 bases and 5 bases, with 9 bases remaining between them. Germline CDR1 is SEHNR and CDR2 is FQNEAQ (reference sequence). This CDR3 spans 13 amino acids.

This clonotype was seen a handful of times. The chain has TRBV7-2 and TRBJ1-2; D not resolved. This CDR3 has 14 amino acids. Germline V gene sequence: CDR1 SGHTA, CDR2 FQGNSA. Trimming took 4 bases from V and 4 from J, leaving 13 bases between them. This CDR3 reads CASSSRSLPYGYTF. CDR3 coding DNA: TGTGCCAGCAGCTCCAGAAGCCTTCCCTATGGCTACACCTTC.

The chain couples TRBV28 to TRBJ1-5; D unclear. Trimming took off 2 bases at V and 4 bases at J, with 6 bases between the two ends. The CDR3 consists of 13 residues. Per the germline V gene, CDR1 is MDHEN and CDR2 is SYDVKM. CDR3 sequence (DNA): TGTGCCAGCAGTTTAGCTCAGAATCAGCCCCAGCATTTT. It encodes CASSLAQNQPQHF.

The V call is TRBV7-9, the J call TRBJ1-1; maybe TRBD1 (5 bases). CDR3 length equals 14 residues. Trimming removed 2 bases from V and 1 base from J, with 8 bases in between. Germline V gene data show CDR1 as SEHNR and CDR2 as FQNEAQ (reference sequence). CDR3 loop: CASSLSTGNTEAFF. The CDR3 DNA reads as TGTGCCAGCAGCTTATCAACAGGGAACACTGAAGCTTTCTTT.

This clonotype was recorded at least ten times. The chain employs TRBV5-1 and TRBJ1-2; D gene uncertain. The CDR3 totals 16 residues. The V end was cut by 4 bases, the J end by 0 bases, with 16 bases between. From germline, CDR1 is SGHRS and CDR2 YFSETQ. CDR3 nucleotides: TGCGCCAGCAGCGACCAGCCGACGGGGACTAACTATGGCTACACCTTC. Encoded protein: CASSDQPTGTNYGYTF.

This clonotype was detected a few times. The CDR3 here is CATSTGGGLPDGYTF. CDR3 nucleotide sequence: TGTGCCACCAGCACTGGGGGCGGCCTGCCCGATGGCTACACCTTC. The chain combines TRBV15 with TRBJ1-2; tentatively, D is TRBD1 (6 bases). The V gene's germline CDR1 is LNHNV and CDR2 YYDKDF (reference sequence). Trimming removed 4 bases from V and 6 bases from J, with 18 bases in between. The length of the CDR3 is 15 residues.

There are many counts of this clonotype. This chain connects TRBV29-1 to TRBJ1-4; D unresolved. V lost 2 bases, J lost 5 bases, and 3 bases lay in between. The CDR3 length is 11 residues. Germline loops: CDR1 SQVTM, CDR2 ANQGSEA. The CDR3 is CSVERNEKLFF. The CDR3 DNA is TGCAGCGTTGAACGGAATGAAAAACTGTTTTTT.

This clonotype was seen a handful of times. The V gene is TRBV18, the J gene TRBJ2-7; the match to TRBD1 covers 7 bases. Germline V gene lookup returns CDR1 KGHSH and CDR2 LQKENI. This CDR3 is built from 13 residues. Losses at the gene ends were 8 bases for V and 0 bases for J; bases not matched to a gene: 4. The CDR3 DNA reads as TGTGCCAGCGACGCAGGGGGCTCCTACGAGCAGTACTTC. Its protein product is CASDAGGSYEQYF.

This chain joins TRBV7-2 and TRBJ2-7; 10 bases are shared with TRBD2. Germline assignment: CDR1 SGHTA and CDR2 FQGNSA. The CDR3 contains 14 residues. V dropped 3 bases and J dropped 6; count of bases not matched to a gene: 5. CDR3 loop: CASSFLAGEGEQYF. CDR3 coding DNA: TGTGCCAGCAGCTTTCTAGCGGGGGAGGGCGAGCAGTACTTC. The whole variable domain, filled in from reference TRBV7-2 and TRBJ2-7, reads GAGVSQSPSNKVTEKGKDVELRCDPISGHTALYWYRQSLGQGLEFLIYFQGNSAPDKSGLPSDRFSAERTGGSVSTLTIQRTQQEDSAVYLCASSFLAGEGEQYFGPGTRLTVT.

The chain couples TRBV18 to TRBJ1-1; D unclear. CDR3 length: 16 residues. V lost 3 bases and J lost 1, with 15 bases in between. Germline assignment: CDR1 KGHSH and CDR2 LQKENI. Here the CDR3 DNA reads TGTGCCAGCTCACCTAGCCAGGATATGGGGAACACTGAAGCTTTCTTT. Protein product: CASSPSQDMGNTEAFF.

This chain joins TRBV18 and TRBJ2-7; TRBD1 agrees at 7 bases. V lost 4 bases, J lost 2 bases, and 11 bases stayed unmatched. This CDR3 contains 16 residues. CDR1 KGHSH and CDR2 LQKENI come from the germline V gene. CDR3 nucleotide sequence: TGTGCCAGCTCACTCAAAACGGGACAGTATGCCTACGAGCAGTACTTC. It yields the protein CASSLKTGQYAYEQYF.

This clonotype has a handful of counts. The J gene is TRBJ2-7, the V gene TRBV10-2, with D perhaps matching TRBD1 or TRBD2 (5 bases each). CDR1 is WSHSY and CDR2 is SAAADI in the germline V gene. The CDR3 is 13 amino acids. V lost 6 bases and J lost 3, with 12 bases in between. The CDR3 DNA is TGCGCCAGCAGCGAGGGGAGCAGCTACGAGCAGTACTTC. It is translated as CASSEGSSYEQYF.

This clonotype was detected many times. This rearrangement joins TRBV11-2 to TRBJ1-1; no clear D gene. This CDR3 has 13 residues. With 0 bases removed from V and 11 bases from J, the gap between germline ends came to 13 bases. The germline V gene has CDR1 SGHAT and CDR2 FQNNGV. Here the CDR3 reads CASSLDRNYGAFF. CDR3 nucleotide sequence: TGTGCCAGCAGCTTAGATCGGAACTATGGCGCTTTCTTT.